This T cell receptor beta chain was sequenced in a study of shared clonotypes between healthy human individuals. Naive CD8 populations comprised CD45RO-negative cells positively selected for CCR7, excluding terminally differentiated effector memory CD45RA+ cells. Study-wide findings and caveats: Compared with clonotypes that all four donors shared, non-shared clonotypes had lower generation probabilities.

Comment on this clone: The antigen remains unidentified.

Libraries were prepared by immunoSEQ multiplex PCR; TCRdb keeps only in-frame clonotypes and omits some of them. Altogether 550,000 to 600,000 clones are present, roughly 98% being singletons, with the ten largest covering 0.25% to 0.35%. CDR3 size: 14 residues. CDR1 is MNHEY, CDR2 SMNVEV, per germline (reference sequence). V was pared by 2 bases and J by 3 bases, with 8 bases between. This sequence joins TRBV27 and TRBJ1-5; weak D call: TRBD1 (6 bases). The sequence came from a man in his thirties or forties in good health. Sequenced material: naive CD8+ T cells sorted from blood. CDR3 loop: CASSLMGANQPQHF. The CDR3 coding sequence is TGTGCCAGCAGTTTAATGGGGGCCAATCAGCCCCAGCATTTT.